Shown below are 2 T cell receptor beta chains from a single sample sequenced in a study of T cells of healthy individuals. One entry per CDR3 protein, called by TCRdb with MiXCR from the 5' RACE reads. Altogether about 41,000 distinct CDR3 sequences are present, more than 4.5% being singletons, with the ten largest covering 9% to 10%. Every receptor here comes from a human donor in good health.

This clonotype has just a few counts. The chain carries TRBV20-1 and TRBJ2-3; D is possibly TRBD2 (6 bases). Germline V gives CDR1 DFQATT, CDR2 SNEGSKA (reference sequence). This CDR3 spans 14 amino acids. As DNA, the CDR3 is TGCAGCGCCAGAAGCGGGCCCCGCACAGATACGCAGTATTTT. Protein sequence: CSARSGPRTDTQYF.

This clonotype ranks as medium-sized. The gene calls are TRBV2 and TRBJ2-3, with 7 positions matching TRBD1. V lost 4 bases to trimming and J lost 0 bases; unmatched junction nucleotides: 4. CDR1 SNHLY and CDR2 FYNNEI come from the germline V gene. This CDR3 has 15 residues. CDR3 nucleotides: TGTGCCAGCAGTGCCGGGACAGCTAGCACAGATACGCAGTATTTT. The encoded protein is CASSAGTASTDTQYF.